This is a list of T cell receptor beta chains from one sample in a study of cytomegalovirus exposure and HLA in healthy donors. The protocol was immunoSEQ multiplex PCR, while the TCRdb copy is restricted to in-frame clones and leaves out a portion. In the table there are 150,000 to 200,000 clones, approximately 86% of which are singletons. Sequencing used PBMCs. The receptors here all came from a woman between 18 and 29 years old in good health and CMV-seronegative. CDR3s include the opening cysteine and the closing phenylalanine or tryptophan. D genes are given only for firm matches. Some rows have no size entry. The others give once, few or many, or a class for an expanded clone.

D: NA; size: once; J: TRBJ2-1; V: TRBV9; DNA: TGTGCCAGCAGCGTACAGACTGCCCTGGGGAGCAATGAGCAGTTCTTC; CDR3: CASSVQTALGSNEQFF
D: TRBD1; size: NA; J: TRBJ2-1; V: TRBV4-1; DNA: TGCGCCAGCAGCCTCCCCCCCCCGGGACAGGGGAGAGATGAGCAGTTCTTC; CDR3: CASSLPPPGQGRDEQFF
D: NA; size: few; J: TRBJ2-7; V: TRBV29-1; DNA: TGCAGCGTTGCCAGGGCGTCGGACGAGCAGTACTTC; CDR3: CSVARASDEQYF
D: NA; size: NA; J: TRBJ1-5; V: TRBV2; DNA: TGTGCCAGCAGGGTTCAGAGGAATCAGCCCCAGCATTTT; CDR3: CASRVQRNQPQHF
D: TRBD2; size: NA; J: TRBJ2-3; V: TRBV7-9; DNA: TGTGCCAGCAGCTTAGCCCCTGGACTAGCGGGGGGGCCCCCAGATACGCAGTATTTT; CDR3: CASSLAPGLAGGPPDTQYF
D: NA; size: NA; J: TRBJ1-2; V: TRBV9; DNA: TGTGCCAGCAGCGTAGGTACAGGACCCGGAGGGTATGGCTACACCTTC; CDR3: CASSVGTGPGGYGYTF
D: NA; size: NA; J: TRBJ2-3; V: TRBV4-1; DNA: TGCGCCAGCAGCCAACCCACTAGATATGCACGGGCAGATACGCAGTATTTT; CDR3: CASSQPTRYARADTQYF
D: NA; size: NA; J: TRBJ2-2; V: TRBV7-9; DNA: TGTGCCAGCAGCCCCAGGGCCTCTACCACAACTAACACCGGGGAGCTGTTTTTT; CDR3: CASSPRASTTTNTGELFF
D: TRBD1; size: NA; J: TRBJ2-7; V: TRBV5-5; DNA: TGTGCCAGCAGCTACCTGCCGGGACAGAGCTCCTACGAGCAGTACTTC; CDR3: CASSYLPGQSSYEQYF
D: NA; size: NA; J: TRBJ1-5; V: TRBV10-3; DNA: TGTGCCATCAGTGATCGGAGAAGTCAGCCCCAGCATTTT; CDR3: CAISDRRSQPQHF
D: TRBD2; size: NA; J: TRBJ2-7; V: TRBV13; DNA: TGTGCCAGCAGCTTAAAGCGGGGGCCGACCTACGAGCAGTACTTC; CDR3: CASSLKRGPTYEQYF
D: NA; size: once; J: TRBJ2-7; V: TRBV5-1; DNA: TGCGCCAGCAGCTTAGGGGAATCAACCCACGAGCAGTACTTC; CDR3: CASSLGESTHEQYF
D: TRBD1; size: NA; J: TRBJ1-2; V: TRBV9; DNA: TGCGCCAGCAGCGTACCGGGACAGGGGGCCGATGGCTACACCTTC; CDR3: CASSVPGQGADGYTF
D: TRBD1; size: NA; J: TRBJ1-4; V: TRBV10-2; DNA: TGCGCCAGCAGTCGGGACAGAGCAACTAATGAAAAACTGTTTTTT; CDR3: CASSRDRATNEKLFF
D: NA; size: NA; J: TRBJ2-5; V: TRBV9; DNA: TGTGCCAGCAGCGGCGGCGGGCAAGAGACCCAGTACTTC; CDR3: CASSGGGQETQYF
D: NA; size: NA; J: TRBJ1-2; V: TRBV5-1; DNA: TGCGCCAGCAGCTTGGAGGACTACCGCGGCTACACCTTC; CDR3: CASSLEDYRGYTF
D: NA; size: NA; J: TRBJ1-5; V: TRBV6-5; DNA: TGTGCCAGCAGTTACAGCGAGCCCCCGCCCCAGCATTTT; CDR3: CASSYSEPPPQHF
D: TRBD2; size: NA; J: TRBJ2-1; V: TRBV14; DNA: TGTGCCAGCAGCGCCCTGACTAGCGACTCCTACAATGAGCAGTTCTTC; CDR3: CASSALTSDSYNEQFF
D: NA; size: NA; J: TRBJ1-1; V: TRBV9; DNA: TGTGCCAGCAGCCCGTTACAGGGTCGGGGCACTGAAGCTTTCTTT; CDR3: CASSPLQGRGTEAFF
D: NA; size: NA; J: TRBJ1-4; V: TRBV7-9; DNA: TGTGCCAGCAGCTGGGGAGGGGAAAAACTGTTTTTT; CDR3: CASSWGGEKLFF
D: NA; size: NA; J: TRBJ1-1; V: TRBV5-6; DNA: TGTGCCAGCACCTCACTCAGCCTATCAGGGGAGCTCTTT; CDR3: CASTSLSLSGELF
D: TRBD1; size: once; J: TRBJ1-2; V: TRBV10-3; DNA: TGTGCCATCAGACCATCACAGGGGGCGGGCGGCTACACCTTC; CDR3: CAIRPSQGAGGYTF
D: TRBD2; size: NA; J: TRBJ2-3; V: TRBV5-1; DNA: TGCGCCAGCAGCTCCCCTAGCGGGAGCGCAGATACGCAGTATTTT; CDR3: CASSSPSGSADTQYF
D: TRBD2; size: few; J: TRBJ2-1; V: TRBV6-4; DNA: TGTGCCAGCAGTGGGGGGACTAGCGGGGGTGATGAGCAGTTCTTC; CDR3: CASSGGTSGGDEQFF
D: NA; size: NA; J: TRBJ1-5; V: TRBV21-1; DNA: TGTGCCAGCTCGGAGGGGGAGGGCCATCAGCCCCAGCATTTT; CDR3: CASSEGEGHQPQHF
D: NA; size: few; J: TRBJ2-7; V: TRBV19; DNA: TGTGCCAGTAGCCTCGGGGGGCGTAACGAGCAGTACTTC; CDR3: CASSLGGRNEQYF
D: TRBD1; size: NA; J: TRBJ1-4; V: TRBV15; DNA: TGTGCCACCAGCAGAGGGACAGGGGTTTTGACTAATGAAAAACTGTTTTTT; CDR3: CATSRGTGVLTNEKLFF
D: NA; size: once; J: TRBJ2-3; V: TRBV11-3; DNA: TGTGCCAGCAGTCCAGGGAAGGAAGATACGCAGTATTTT; CDR3: CASSPGKEDTQYF
D: TRBD1; size: few; J: TRBJ2-2; V: TRBV19; DNA: TGTGCCAGTAGTACGCAGGGGGATTCTATCACCGGGGAGCTGTTTTTT; CDR3: CASSTQGDSITGELFF
D: NA; size: once; J: TRBJ1-2; V: TRBV5-6; DNA: TGTGCCAGCAGCTTACCGGGAGCCGGTGGCTACACCTTC; CDR3: CASSLPGAGGYTF
D: TRBD1; size: NA; J: TRBJ1-1; V: TRBV19; DNA: TGTGCCAGTAGCCTGGGGACAGCGAACACTGAAGCTTTCTTT; CDR3: CASSLGTANTEAFF